This section outlines one T cell receptor (beta chain) sequence together with its context. Its antigen is currently unknown. Libraries were prepared by immunoSEQ multiplex PCR; TCRdb keeps only in-frame clonotypes and omits some of them. The profile shows approximately 170,000 clones, about 91% of them singletons. The data belong to a study of T cell responses to AZD1222 COVID-19 vaccine. Findings of the study overall: Dominant CD4 TCR responses targeted spike regions 160-218 and 743-854. Donors were mostly white British, more females; clonal diversity possibly underestimated.

Pooled samples include second doses given at about 4 or 12 weeks. The CDR3 sequence is 15 residues long. Germline assignment: CDR1 SGHRS and CDR2 YFSETQ. V gave up 5 bases and J gave up 3 bases; unmatched junction bases: 4. The source was peripheral blood, collected 28 days after the second AZD1222 dose. The sequence was collected from an adult who received the AZD1222 COVID-19 vaccine. This rearrangement joins TRBV5-1 to TRBJ2-2; 10 bases map to TRBD1. The CDR3 spells CASRRDRGDTGELFF. The CDR3 DNA reads as TGCGCCAGCAGACGGGACAGGGGTGACACCGGGGAGCTGTTTTTT.